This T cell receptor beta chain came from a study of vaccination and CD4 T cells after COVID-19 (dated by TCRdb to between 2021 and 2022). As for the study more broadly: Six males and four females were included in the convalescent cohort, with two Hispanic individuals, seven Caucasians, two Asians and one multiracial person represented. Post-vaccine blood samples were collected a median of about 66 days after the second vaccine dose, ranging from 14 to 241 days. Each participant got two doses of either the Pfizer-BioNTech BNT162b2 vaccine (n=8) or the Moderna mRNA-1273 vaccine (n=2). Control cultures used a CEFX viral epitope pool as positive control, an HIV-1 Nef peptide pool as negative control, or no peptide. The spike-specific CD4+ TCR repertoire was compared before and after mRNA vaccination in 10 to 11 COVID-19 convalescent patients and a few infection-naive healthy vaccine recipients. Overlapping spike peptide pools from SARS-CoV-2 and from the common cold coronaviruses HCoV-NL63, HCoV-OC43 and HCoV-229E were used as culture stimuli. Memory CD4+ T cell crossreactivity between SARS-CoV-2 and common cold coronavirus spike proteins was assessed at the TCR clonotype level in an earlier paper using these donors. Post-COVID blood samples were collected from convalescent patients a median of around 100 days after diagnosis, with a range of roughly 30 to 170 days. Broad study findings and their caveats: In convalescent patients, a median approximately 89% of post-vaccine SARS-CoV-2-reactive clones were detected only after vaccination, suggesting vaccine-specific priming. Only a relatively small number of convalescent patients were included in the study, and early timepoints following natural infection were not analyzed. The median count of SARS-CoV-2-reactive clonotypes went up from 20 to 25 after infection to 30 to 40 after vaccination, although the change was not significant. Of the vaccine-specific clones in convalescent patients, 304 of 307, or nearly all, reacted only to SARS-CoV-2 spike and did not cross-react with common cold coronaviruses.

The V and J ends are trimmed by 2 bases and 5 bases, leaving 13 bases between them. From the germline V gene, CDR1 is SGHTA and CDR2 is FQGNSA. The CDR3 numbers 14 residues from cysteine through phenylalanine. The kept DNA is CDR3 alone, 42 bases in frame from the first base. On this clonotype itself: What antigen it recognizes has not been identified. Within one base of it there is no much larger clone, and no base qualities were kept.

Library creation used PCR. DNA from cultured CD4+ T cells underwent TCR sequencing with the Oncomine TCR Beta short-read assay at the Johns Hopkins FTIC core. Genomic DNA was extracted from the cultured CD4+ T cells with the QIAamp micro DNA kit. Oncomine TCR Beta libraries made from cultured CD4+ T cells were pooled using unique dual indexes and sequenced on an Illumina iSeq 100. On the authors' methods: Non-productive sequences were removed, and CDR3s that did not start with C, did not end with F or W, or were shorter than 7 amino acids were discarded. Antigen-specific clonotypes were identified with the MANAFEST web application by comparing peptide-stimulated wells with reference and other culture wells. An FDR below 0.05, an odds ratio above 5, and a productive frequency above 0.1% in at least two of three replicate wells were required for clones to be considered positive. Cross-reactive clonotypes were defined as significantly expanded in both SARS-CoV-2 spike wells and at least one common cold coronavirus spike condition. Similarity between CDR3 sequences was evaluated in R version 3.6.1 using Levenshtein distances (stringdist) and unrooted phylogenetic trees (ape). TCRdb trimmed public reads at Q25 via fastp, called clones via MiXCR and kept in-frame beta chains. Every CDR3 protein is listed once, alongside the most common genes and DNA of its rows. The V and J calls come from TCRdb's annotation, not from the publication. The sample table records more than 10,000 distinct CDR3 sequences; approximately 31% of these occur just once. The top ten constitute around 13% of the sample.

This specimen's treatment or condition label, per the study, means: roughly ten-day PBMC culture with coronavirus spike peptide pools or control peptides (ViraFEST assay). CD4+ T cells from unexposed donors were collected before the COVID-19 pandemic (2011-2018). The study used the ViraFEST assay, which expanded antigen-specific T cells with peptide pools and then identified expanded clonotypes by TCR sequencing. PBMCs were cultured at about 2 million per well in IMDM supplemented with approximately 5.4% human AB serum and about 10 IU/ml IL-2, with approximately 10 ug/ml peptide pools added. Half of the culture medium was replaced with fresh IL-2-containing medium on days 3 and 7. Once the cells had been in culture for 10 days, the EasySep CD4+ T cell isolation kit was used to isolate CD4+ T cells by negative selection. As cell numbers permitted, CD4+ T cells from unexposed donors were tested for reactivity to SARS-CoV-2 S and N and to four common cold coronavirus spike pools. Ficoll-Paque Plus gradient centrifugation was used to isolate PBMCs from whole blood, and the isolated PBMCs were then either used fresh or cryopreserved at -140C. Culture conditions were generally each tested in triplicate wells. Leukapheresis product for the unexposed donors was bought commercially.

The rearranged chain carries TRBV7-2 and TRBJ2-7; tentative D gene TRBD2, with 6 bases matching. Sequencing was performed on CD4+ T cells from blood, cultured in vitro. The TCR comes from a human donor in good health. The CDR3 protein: CASSLIGGNHEQYF. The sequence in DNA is TGTGCCAGCAGCTTAATTGGAGGGAACCACGAGCAGTACTTC.